This entry describes one TCR beta chain. This receptor's antigen is unknown. The input lacks base qualities; no much larger clone sits a single base away. Genomic DNA was extracted from sorted cells for sequencing of the TCRbeta CDR3 region. The immunoSEQ Assay was used for sequencing of TCRbeta CDR3 regions. TCRdb's version of the immuneACCESS table is confined to in-frame rearrangements and falls short of the full clone set. An unresolved V gene accounts for under half of the shortfall where checked; the remainder is of unknown origin. This sample gives over 75,000 clones in total; 91% of them show up just once. Of the sample, 8% to 9.5% is held by the ten largest clones. The data derive from a study of OX40 agonist ivuxolimab in advanced cancers. For the wider study: Ivuxolimab was a fully human IgG2 agonistic monoclonal antibody targeting the costimulatory receptor OX40 (CD134). Intravenous ivuxolimab was administered to patients every 2 weeks at six dose levels: 0.01, 0.1, 0.3, 1.5, 3 and 10 mg/kg. Of the 50 to 55 dose-escalation patients, hepatocellular carcinoma was present in about 20, melanoma in roughly 15, renal cell carcinoma in 9 and head and neck cancer in 9. The dose-escalation cohort was 82.7% male with a mean age of about 58 years, ranging from roughly 23 to 90. Prior anti-PD-1, anti-PD-L1 or anti-CTLA-4 therapy was permitted, and roughly two fifths of dose-escalation patients had received checkpoint inhibitors. Partial responses occurred in three dose-escalation patients: two with cutaneous melanoma and one with hepatocellular carcinoma. The purpose of peripheral TCRbeta sequencing was to test whether ivuxolimab changed TCR sequence diversity and led to clonal T-cell expansion. The paper describes the monotherapy dose-escalation part (N of about 52 patients) of the phase I trial of ivuxolimab. Overall study outcomes, separate from this receptor: In the 0.1-3.0 mg/kg groups, partial responders were among the patients with the lowest normalized peripheral clonal expansion, particularly in CD8+ T cells. On average, CD8+ T cells showed more expanded clones than CD4+ T cells after ivuxolimab. Low levels of normalized T-cell clonal expansion were also seen in some patients who did not respond. Which antigens the clonally expanded peripheral T cells were specific for was not determined. At doses of 0.1 to 3.0 mg/kg, clonal expansion of both CD4+ and CD8+ blood T cells was observed from baseline to week 6.

Patients with autoimmune disease history or receiving systemic immunosuppression were excluded from the trial. Peripheral blood for TCR sequencing was collected from all dose cohorts at baseline, on cycle 4 day 1, and on cycle 7 day 1. Samples came from an open-label, multicenter, first-in-human phase I dose-escalation trial of ivuxolimab. Adults with locally advanced or metastatic melanoma, renal cell, hepatocellular, or head and neck squamous cell carcinoma were enrolled in the trial. Before TCR sequencing, CD4+ and CD8+ T cells were separately sorted from peripheral blood. The clonotype originates from an adult with an advanced solid tumor such as melanoma, head and neck, liver or kidney cancer. The starting material was CD4+ or CD8+ T cells sorted from blood, obtained in a trial of the OX40 agonist ivuxolimab.

The DNA sequence is given as TGTGCCAGTCGCTACTCCTACGAGCAGTACTTC. Its protein is CASRYSYEQYF. Rearrangement joined TRBV2 to TRBJ2-7; too little of a D gene remains to name it. The germline V gene specifies SNHLY as CDR1 and FYNNEI as CDR2. Spanning cysteine to phenylalanine, the CDR3 consists of 11 amino acids. Only the CDR3 portion is preserved as DNA: 33 bases, with reading frame beginning at the first base. V is cut by 9 bases and J by 0 bases, and the space between the germline ends is 6 bases.